This T cell receptor beta chain was documented in a study of molecular identifiers for immune sequencing clone quantification. CDR3 length: 15 residues. Germline loops: CDR1 MGHRA, CDR2 YSYEKL. The J segment lost 4 bases and the V segment lost 1 base, leaving 3 bases of the junction unmatched. The sample holds many counts of this clonotype. Each CDR3 protein gets one entry after TCRdb re-called the PCR reads with MiXCR. The sample yields 68,000 or so distinct CDR3 sequences, 15% to 20% seen once. The V gene is TRBV4-1, the J gene TRBJ2-7, with 11 bases identical to TRBD2. Sequencing used naive CD8+ T cells from blood, with Jurkat cell RNA spiked in. Noted subset: FACS-sorted CD8+CD4-CCR7+CD45RA+ naive T cells. The TCR sequence derives from a human donor in good health. Some libraries in this study had Jurkat cell RNA spiked in. The CDR3 DNA sequence: TGCGCCAGCAGCCAAGTACTAGCGGGAGTATACGAGCAGTACTTC. Encoded protein: CASSQVLAGVYEQYF.